This is a list of T cell receptor beta chains from one sample in a study of identical twins. TCRdb fed the 5' RACE reads into MiXCR, producing one record per CDR3 protein. Of around 470,000 distinct CDR3 sequences in the sample, 13% to 15% were seen once. This sample was also put to use in a study of yellow fever vaccine responses in identical twins.

The sequencing sample was made of CD4+ T cells sorted from blood. These receptors were obtained from a woman in her late teens or twenties in good health. Each CDR3 is given with its conserved first and last residue. The order of the fields is clone size, V gene, J gene, D gene, CDR3 protein, CDR3 DNA. A D gene is named only where the DNA matches it firmly. Not every row has a clone size; where given, it reads once, few, many or a size class.

>few|TRBV29-1|TRBJ1-4|TRBD1
CSVDSGGSEKLFF
TGCAGCGTTGATTCAGGGGGGAGTGAAAAACTGTTTTTT
>.|TRBV3-1|TRBJ2-1|.
CASSQGVERRPNEQFF
TGTGCCAGCAGCCAAGGGGTGGAACGCAGGCCGAATGAGCAGTTCTTC
>.|TRBV6-2/TRBV6-3|TRBJ2-1|TRBD1
CASSDPGQGGNEQFF
TGTGCCAGCAGTGACCCGGGACAGGGGGGCAATGAGCAGTTCTTC
>.|TRBV7-2|TRBJ2-3|.
CASSLGTITTQYF
TGTGCCAGCAGCTTAGGGACTATTACTACGCAGTATTTT
>.|TRBV20-1|TRBJ2-2|TRBD1
CSASRRQGSGELFF
TGCAGTGCTAGTCGTCGACAGGGAAGCGGGGAGCTGTTTTTT
>.|TRBV7-2|TRBJ2-3|.
CASSLMRAVTDTQYF
TGTGCCAGCAGCTTAATGCGGGCAGTCACAGATACGCAGTATTTT
>.|TRBV7-2|TRBJ2-3|.
CASSPEGAGTDTQYF
TGTGCCAGCAGCCCTGAAGGGGCGGGCACAGATACGCAGTATTTT
>.|TRBV12-3/TRBV12-4|TRBJ2-5|.
CASSLNLPGAETQYF
TGTGCCAGCAGTTTAAACTTGCCCGGGGCGGAGACCCAGTACTTC
>.|TRBV2|TRBJ1-6|.
CASRETGSLNSPLHF
TGTGCCAGCAGGGAAACAGGGTCCCTGAATTCACCCCTCCACTTT
>few|TRBV12-3/TRBV12-4|TRBJ2-5|.
CASSLSSEGTQYF
TGTGCCAGCAGTCTCTCCTCTGAGGGGACCCAGTACTTC
>.|TRBV19|TRBJ2-3|TRBD2
CASRGKTSGGADTQYF
TGTGCCAGTCGGGGGAAGACTAGCGGGGGAGCAGATACGCAGTATTTT
>once|TRBV28|TRBJ2-7|.
CASSLRGPSYEQYF
TGTGCCAGCAGTTTAAGGGGACCTTCCTACGAGCAGTACTTC
>.|TRBV7-2|TRBJ2-3|TRBD2
CASSSFGGREPDTQYF
TGTGCCAGCAGCTCCTTTGGCGGGAGGGAACCAGATACGCAGTATTTT
>.|TRBV15|TRBJ2-4|.
CATRVSGEKNIQYF
TGTGCCACCAGGGTCTCAGGGGAAAAAAACATTCAGTACTTC
>many|TRBV15|TRBJ2-7|.
CATSRDGTYEQYF
TGTGCCACCAGCAGAGATGGGACCTACGAGCAGTACTTC
>once|TRBV2|TRBJ2-7|TRBD2
CASRALARGLAGGHEQYF
TGTGCCAGCAGGGCTCTGGCCCGGGGCTTAGCGGGGGGGCACGAGCAGTACTTC
>once|TRBV28|TRBJ2-5|TRBD1
CASSFPDRVRETQYF
TGTGCCAGCAGTTTTCCCGACAGGGTGAGAGAGACCCAGTACTTC
>.|TRBV18|TRBJ2-7|TRBD1
CASSQGQGDLEQYF
TGTGCCAGCTCCCAGGGACAGGGGGATCTCGAGCAGTACTTC
>.|TRBV6-2/TRBV6-3|TRBJ2-6|.
CASSYRGNSGANVLTF
TGTGCCAGCAGTTACCGTGGCAACTCTGGGGCCAACGTCCTGACTTTC
>.|TRBV28|TRBJ1-2|.
CASSPGVSYTF
TGTGCCAGCAGTCCGGGGGTTAGCTACACCTTC
>few|TRBV5-1|TRBJ2-3|.
CASSLYRGGADTQYF
TGCGCCAGCAGCTTATACAGGGGGGGCGCAGATACGCAGTATTTT
>.|TRBV5-1|TRBJ2-3|.
CASGTRATDTQYF
TGCGCCAGCGGCACTCGCGCCACAGATACGCAGTATTTT
>.|TRBV29-1|TRBJ1-1|.
CSVRSPWAFF
TGCAGCGTCAGAAGCCCGTGGGCTTTCTTT
>.|TRBV3-1|TRBJ2-1|TRBD2
CASSQDLQAGGPNEQFF
TGTGCCAGCAGCCAAGATTTACAAGCGGGGGGGCCCAATGAGCAGTTCTTC
>.|TRBV6-1|TRBJ2-6|TRBD1
CASSPGTGVVGANVLTF
TGTGCCAGCAGTCCCGGGACAGGGGTAGTGGGGGCCAACGTCCTGACTTTC
>few|TRBV29-1|TRBJ2-5|.
CSVAGLGYETQYF
TGCAGCGTCGCGGGCCTAGGCTATGAGACCCAGTACTTC
>.|TRBV20-1|TRBJ2-1|TRBD2
CSARQMGGLAGNEQFF
TGCAGTGCTAGACAGATGGGGGGACTAGCGGGAAATGAGCAGTTCTTC
>.|TRBV28|TRBJ2-7|.
CASMRDGVEQYF
TGTGCCAGCATGCGGGATGGGGTCGAGCAGTACTTC
>few|TRBV9|TRBJ1-1|.
CASSEFPGTEAFF
TGTGCCAGCAGCGAGTTCCCCGGAACTGAAGCTTTCTTT
>.|TRBV5-5|TRBJ1-5|.
CASSLVGSGGWQPQHF
TGTGCCAGCAGCTTGGTCGGTTCGGGGGGTTGGCAGCCCCAGCATTTT
>.|TRBV11-2|TRBJ2-7|TRBD2
CASSLGAGGIYEQYF
TGTGCCAGCAGCTTAGGAGCGGGGGGCATCTACGAGCAGTACTTC
>few|TRBV3-1|TRBJ2-3|TRBD2
CASSQDSLAGLTDTQYF
TGTGCCAGCAGCCAAGATTCCCTAGCGGGACTAACAGATACGCAGTATTTT
>few|TRBV5-8|TRBJ2-5|TRBD2
CASSPVAGIQETQYF
TGTGCCAGCAGCCCAGTAGCGGGCATCCAAGAGACCCAGTACTTC
>.|TRBV3-1|TRBJ2-1|TRBD1
CASSQNQGAVNEQFF
TGTGCCAGCAGCCAAAATCAGGGGGCTGTCAATGAGCAGTTCTTC
>.|TRBV20-1|TRBJ1-5|.
CSAKKGRNSNQPQHF
TGCAGTGCTAAAAAAGGCAGGAATAGCAATCAGCCCCAGCATTTT
>.|TRBV18|TRBJ2-2|.
CASSPVATENTGELFF
TGTGCCAGCTCACCAGTCGCGACAGAGAACACCGGGGAGCTGTTTTTT
>many|TRBV20-1|TRBJ1-2|.
CSAREGGNSLGYTF
TGCAGTGCTAGGGAGGGGGGTAACAGTCTCGGCTACACCTTC
>.|TRBV2|TRBJ1-2|.
CASRTDNYGYTF
TGTGCCAGCAGGACCGATAACTATGGCTACACCTTC
>.|TRBV30|TRBJ2-1|TRBD1
CAWTTPGQGYNEQFF
TGTGCCTGGACTACCCCGGGACAGGGGTACAATGAGCAGTTCTTC
>many|TRBV12-3/TRBV12-4|TRBJ2-3|TRBD1
CASSPLPGQGLEDTQYF
TGTGCCAGCAGCCCCCTTCCGGGACAGGGTCTCGAGGATACGCAGTATTTT
>.|TRBV15|TRBJ2-7|.
CATSAQKGYYEQYF
TGTGCCACCAGCGCCCAAAAGGGTTACTACGAGCAGTACTTC
>once|TRBV7-9|TRBJ1-2|TRBD1
CASSSGQGANDYGYTF
TGTGCCAGCAGCAGCGGACAGGGGGCTAACGACTATGGCTACACCTTC
>.|TRBV20-1|TRBJ2-5|.
CSAFWQQETQYF
TGCAGTGCATTTTGGCAGCAAGAGACCCAGTACTTC
>.|TRBV5-8|TRBJ1-5|TRBD1
CASSSGTGGTPQHF
TGTGCCAGCAGCTCGGGGACAGGGGGAACTCCCCAGCATTTT